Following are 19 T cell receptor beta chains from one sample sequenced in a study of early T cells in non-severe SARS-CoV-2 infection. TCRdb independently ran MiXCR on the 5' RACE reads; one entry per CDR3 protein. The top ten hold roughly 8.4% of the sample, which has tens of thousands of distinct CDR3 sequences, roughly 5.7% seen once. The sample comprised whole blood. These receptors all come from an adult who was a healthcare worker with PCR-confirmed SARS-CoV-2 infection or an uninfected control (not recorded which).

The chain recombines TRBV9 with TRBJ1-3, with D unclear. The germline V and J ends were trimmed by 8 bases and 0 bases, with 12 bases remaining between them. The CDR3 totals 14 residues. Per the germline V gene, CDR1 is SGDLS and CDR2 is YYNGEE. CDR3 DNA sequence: TGTGCCAGTGCATCCGGGAGCTCTGGAAACACCATATATTTT. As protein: CASASGSSGNTIYF.

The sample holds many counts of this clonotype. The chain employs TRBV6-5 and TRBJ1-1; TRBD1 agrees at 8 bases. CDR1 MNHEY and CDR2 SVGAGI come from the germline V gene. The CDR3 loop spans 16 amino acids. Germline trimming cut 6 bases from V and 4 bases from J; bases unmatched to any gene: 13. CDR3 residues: CASRKTGGTGSTEAFF. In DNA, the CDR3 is TGTGCCAGCAGGAAAACAGGGGGGACGGGTAGCACTGAAGCTTTCTTT.

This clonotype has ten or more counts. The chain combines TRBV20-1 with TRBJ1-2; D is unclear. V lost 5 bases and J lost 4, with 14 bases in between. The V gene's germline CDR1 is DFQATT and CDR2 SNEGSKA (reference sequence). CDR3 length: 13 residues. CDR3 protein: CSAPFGVPYGYTF. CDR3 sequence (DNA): TGCAGTGCTCCCTTCGGGGTACCCTATGGCTACACCTTC.

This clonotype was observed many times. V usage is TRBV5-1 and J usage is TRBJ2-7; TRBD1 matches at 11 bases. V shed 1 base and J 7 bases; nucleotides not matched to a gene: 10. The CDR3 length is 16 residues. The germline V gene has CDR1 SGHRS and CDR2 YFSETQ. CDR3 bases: TGCGCCAGCAGCTTGACTGCCGGACAGGGGGCTCGGGAGCAGTACTTC. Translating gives CASSLTAGQGAREQYF.

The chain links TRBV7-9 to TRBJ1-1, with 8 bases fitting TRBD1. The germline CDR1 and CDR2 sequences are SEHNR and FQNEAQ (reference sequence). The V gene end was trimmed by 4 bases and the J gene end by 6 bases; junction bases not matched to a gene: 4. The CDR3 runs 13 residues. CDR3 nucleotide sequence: TGTGCCAGCAGCTCAGGGGGCAGCGCTGAAGCTTTCTTT. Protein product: CASSSGGSAEAFF.

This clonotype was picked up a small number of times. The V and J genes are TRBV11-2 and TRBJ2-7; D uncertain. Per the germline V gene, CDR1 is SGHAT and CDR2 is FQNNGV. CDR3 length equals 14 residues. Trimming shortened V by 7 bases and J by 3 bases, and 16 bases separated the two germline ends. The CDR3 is CASTRDPYFYEQYF. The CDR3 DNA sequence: TGTGCCAGCACCCGTGACCCCTACTTCTACGAGCAGTACTTC.

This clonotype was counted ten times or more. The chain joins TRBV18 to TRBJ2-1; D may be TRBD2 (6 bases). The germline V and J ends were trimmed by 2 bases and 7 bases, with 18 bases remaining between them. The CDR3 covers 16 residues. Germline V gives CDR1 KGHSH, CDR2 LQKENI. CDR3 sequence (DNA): TGTGCCAGCTCACCAGTCGGGAGTCTAACCTTTAATGAGCAGTTCTTC. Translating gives CASSPVGSLTFNEQFF.

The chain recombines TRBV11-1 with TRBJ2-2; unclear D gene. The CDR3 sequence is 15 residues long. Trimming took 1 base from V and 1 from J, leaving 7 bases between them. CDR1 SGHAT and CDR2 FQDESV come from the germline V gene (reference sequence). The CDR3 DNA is TGTGCCAGCAGCTTAGAAGGCAGGAACACCGGGGAGCTGTTTTTT. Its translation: CASSLEGRNTGELFF.

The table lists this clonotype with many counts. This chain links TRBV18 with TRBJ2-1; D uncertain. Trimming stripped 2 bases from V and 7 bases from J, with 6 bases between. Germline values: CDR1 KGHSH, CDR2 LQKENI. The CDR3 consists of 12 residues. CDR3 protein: CASSPTSNEQFF. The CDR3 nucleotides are TGTGCCAGCTCACCAACCAGTAATGAGCAGTTCTTC. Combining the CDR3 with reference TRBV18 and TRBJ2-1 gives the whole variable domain NAGVMQNPRHLVRRRGQEARLRCSPMKGHSHVYWYRQLPEEGLKFMVYLQKENIIDESGMPKERFSAEFPKEGPSILRIQQVVRGDSAAYFCASSPTSNEQFFGPGTRLTVL.

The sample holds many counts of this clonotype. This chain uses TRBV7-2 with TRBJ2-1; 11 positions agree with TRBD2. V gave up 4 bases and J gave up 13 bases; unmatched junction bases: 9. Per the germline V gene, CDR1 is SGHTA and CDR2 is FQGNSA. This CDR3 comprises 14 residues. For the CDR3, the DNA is TGTGCCAGCAGCTCCACTTTAACTAGCGGGAGACAGTTCTTC. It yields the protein CASSSTLTSGRQFF.

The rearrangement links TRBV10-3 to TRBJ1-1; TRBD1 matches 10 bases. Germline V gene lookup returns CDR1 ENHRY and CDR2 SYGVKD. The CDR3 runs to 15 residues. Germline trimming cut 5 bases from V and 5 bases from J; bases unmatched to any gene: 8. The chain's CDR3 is CAISHPGTGETEAFF. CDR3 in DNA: TGTGCCATCAGTCATCCCGGGACAGGGGAGACTGAAGCTTTCTTT.

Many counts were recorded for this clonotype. CDR3 protein: CSAPLGQGLQGMNTEAFF. The CDR3 DNA sequence: TGCAGTGCTCCGCTCGGACAGGGTCTCCAAGGGATGAACACTGAAGCTTTCTTT. This rearrangement joins TRBV20-1 to TRBJ1-1; 8 bases agree with TRBD1. J was trimmed by 0 bases and V by 5 bases; bases with no gene match: 17. CDR3 length: 18 residues. Germline loops: CDR1 DFQATT, CDR2 SNEGSKA (reference sequence).

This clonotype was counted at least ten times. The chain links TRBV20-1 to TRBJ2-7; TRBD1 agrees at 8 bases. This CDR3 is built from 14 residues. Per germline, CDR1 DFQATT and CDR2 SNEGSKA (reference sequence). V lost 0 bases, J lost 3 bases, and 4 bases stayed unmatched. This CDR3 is CSAREGQGNYEQYF. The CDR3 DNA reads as TGCAGTGCTAGAGAAGGACAGGGAAACTACGAGCAGTACTTC.

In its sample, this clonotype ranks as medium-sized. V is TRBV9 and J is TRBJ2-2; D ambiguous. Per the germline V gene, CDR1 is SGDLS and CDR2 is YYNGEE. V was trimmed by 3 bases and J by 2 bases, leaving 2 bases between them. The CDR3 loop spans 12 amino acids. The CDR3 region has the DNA TGTGCCAGCAGCGCCAACACCGGGGAGCTGTTTTTT. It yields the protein CASSANTGELFF.

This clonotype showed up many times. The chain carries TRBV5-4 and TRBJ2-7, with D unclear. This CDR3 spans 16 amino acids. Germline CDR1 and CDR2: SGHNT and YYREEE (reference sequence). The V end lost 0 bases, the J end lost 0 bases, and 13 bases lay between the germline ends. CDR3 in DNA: TGTGCCAGCAGCTTGGGAGGCGGAACCAGCTCCTACGAGCAGTACTTC. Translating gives CASSLGGGTSSYEQYF.

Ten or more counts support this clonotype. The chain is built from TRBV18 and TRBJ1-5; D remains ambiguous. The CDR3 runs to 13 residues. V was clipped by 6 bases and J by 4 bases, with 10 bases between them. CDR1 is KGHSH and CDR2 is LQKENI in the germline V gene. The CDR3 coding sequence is TGTGCCAGCTCGCGCCAAGATAATCAGCCCCAGCATTTT. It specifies CASSRQDNQPQHF.

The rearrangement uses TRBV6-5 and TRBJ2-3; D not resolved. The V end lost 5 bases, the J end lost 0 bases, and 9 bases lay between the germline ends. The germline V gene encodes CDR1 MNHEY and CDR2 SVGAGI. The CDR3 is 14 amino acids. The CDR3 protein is CASSPEFSTDTQYF. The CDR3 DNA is TGTGCCAGCAGTCCGGAGTTTAGCACAGATACGCAGTATTTT.

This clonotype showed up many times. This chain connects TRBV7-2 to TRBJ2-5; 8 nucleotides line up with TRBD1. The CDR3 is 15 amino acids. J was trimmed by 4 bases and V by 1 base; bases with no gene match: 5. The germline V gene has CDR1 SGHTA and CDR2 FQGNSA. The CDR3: CASSLDRGFAETQYF. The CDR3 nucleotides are TGTGCCAGCAGCTTAGACAGGGGGTTCGCAGAGACCCAGTACTTC.

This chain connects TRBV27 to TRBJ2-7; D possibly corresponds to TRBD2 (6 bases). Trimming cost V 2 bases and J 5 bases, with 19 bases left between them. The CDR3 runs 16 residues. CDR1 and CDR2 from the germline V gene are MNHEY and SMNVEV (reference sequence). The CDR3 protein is CASSLNELTSLHEQYF. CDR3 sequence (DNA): TGTGCCAGCAGTTTAAACGAGTTGACTAGTTTGCACGAGCAGTACTTC.